The rows below give T cell receptor beta chains drawn from one sample of a study of blood T cell repertoires in COVID-19. Method: immunoSEQ multiplex PCR; TCRdb's copy keeps in-frame clones and lacks some. Of some 150,000 clones listed, 65% to 90% are singletons. The sample consisted of peripheral blood. The source of these receptors is a woman aged 55-70 years with COVID-19, enrolled during active disease. Each CDR3 is given with its conserved first and last residue. A D gene is named only where the DNA matches it firmly. Size is omitted from some rows. Given values are once, few, many or a class for expanded clones.

len | d_gene | abundance | j_gene | v_gene | CDR3nt | CDR3aa
18 | TRBD2 | . | TRBJ2-2 | TRBV7-8 | TGTGCCAGCAGCTTATATCCTAGCGGGGGCCCGAACACCGGGGAGCTGTTTTTT | CASSLYPSGGPNTGELFF
14 | TRBD1 | . | TRBJ1-2 | TRBV6-5 | TGTGCCATGGGACAGGGGACTATTAACTATGGCTACACCTTC | CAMGQGTINYGYTF
15 | TRBD2 | . | TRBJ2-7 | TRBV3-1/TRBV3-2 | TGTGCCAGCAGCTTGAGGACTAGCGGCTCCTACGAGCAGTACTTC | CASSLRTSGSYEQYF
14 | . | . | TRBJ1-2 | TRBV6-5 | TGTGCCAGCAGCCGGGGGGCGGCTAACTATGGCTACACCTTC | CASSRGAANYGYTF
16 | TRBD2 | once | TRBJ2-4 | TRBV2 | TGTGCCAGCAGTTCTAGCGGGAGCTTAGCCAAAAACATTCAGTACTTC | CASSSSGSLAKNIQYF
14 | . | . | TRBJ1-5 | TRBV9 | TGTGCCAGCAGCGGGGACATCCCCAATCAGCCCCAGCATTTT | CASSGDIPNQPQHF
16 | . | . | TRBJ1-1 | TRBV5-1 | TGCGCCAGCAGCTCGACGGGACTTTCAGGGAACACTGAAGCTTTCTTT | CASSSTGLSGNTEAFF
18 | . | . | TRBJ2-1 | TRBV5-1 | TGCGCCAGCAGCTTGGCAGGGGGCGCGCGGGGGCCTTACAATGAGCAGTTCTTC | CASSLAGGARGPYNEQFF
11 | . | . | TRBJ1-2 | TRBV11-2 | TGTGCCAGCAGCTTATCCCAGGGTTCCACCTTC | CASSLSQGSTF
17 | TRBD2 | . | TRBJ2-2 | TRBV3-1/TRBV3-2 | TGTGCCAGCAGCCATTGGGGAGGGAGCGGAAACACCGGGGAGCTGTTTTTT | CASSHWGGSGNTGELFF
16 | TRBD1 | . | TRBJ2-2 | TRBV7-9 | TGTGCCAGCTTGGGGACAGGGTCTTCGAACACCGGGGAGCTGTTTTTT | CASLGTGSSNTGELFF
12 | . | once | TRBJ2-1 | TRBV15 | TGTGCACAGCTTAGCTCCTACAATGAGCAGTTCTTC | CAQLSSYNEQFF
17 | . | . | TRBJ2-4 | TRBV27 | TGTGCCAGCAGTCTCCCCGGCGGGTATGCACCCAAAAACATTCAGTACTTC | CASSLPGGYAPKNIQYF
15 | TRBD1 | . | TRBJ2-7 | TRBV25-1 | TGTGCCAGCAGTGAAGGGACAGGGGGCCGAAACGAGCAGTACTTC | CASSEGTGGRNEQYF
15 | TRBD1 | . | TRBJ1-1 | TRBV7-3 | TGTGCCAGCAGCTTGATGGACAGGCTGAACACTGAAGCTTTCTTT | CASSLMDRLNTEAFF
13 | . | few | TRBJ2-5 | TRBV11-2 | TGTGCCAGCAGGGGGCAGGGCCAAGAGACCCAGTACTTC | CASRGQGQETQYF
15 | TRBD1 | . | TRBJ1-4 | TRBV7-8 | TGTGCCAGCAGCGCGGACAGGGGGCTAAATGAAAAACTGTTTTTT | CASSADRGLNEKLFF
17 | . | once | TRBJ2-4 | TRBV19 | TGTGCCAGTAGTCCCCATGGTGAGAGCGAAGCCAAAAACATTCAGTACTTC | CASSPHGESEAKNIQYF
16 | TRBD1 | . | TRBJ2-7 | TRBV4-2 | TGTGCCAGCAGCCACGCATTGGGACAGGCGCCTTACGAGCAGTACTTC | CASSHALGQAPYEQYF
14 | . | . | TRBJ1-5 | TRBV2 | TGTGCCAGCAGAGGCCCGGGTCCAAATCAAGCCCAGCATTTT | CASRGPGPNQAQHF
13 | TRBD1 | . | TRBJ1-2 | TRBV6-5 | TGTGCCAGCACCCTCACAGGGGGCTATGGCTACACCTTC | CASTLTGGYGYTF
16 | . | . | TRBJ1-5 | TRBV7-2 | TGTGCCAGCAGCCGCGGACAGCCGACAGGCAATCAGCCCCAGCATTTT | CASSRGQPTGNQPQHF
14 | . | . | TRBJ2-1 | TRBV19 | TGTGCCAGTAGTACCCCATACAGTTACAATGAGCAGTTCTTC | CASSTPYSYNEQFF
15 | TRBD2 | few | TRBJ2-2 | TRBV29-1 | TGCAGCGTGGCCCAGACTAGCGGGGGAGGCGGGGAGCTGTTTTTT | CSVAQTSGGGGELFF
14 | . | . | TRBJ1-5 | TRBV30 | TGTGCCTGGAGTGTAATGCAGGGCTCCCAGCCCCAGCATTTT | CAWSVMQGSQPQHF
16 | TRBD2 | . | TRBJ2-7 | TRBV18 | TGTGCCAGCTCACCAAGGGAGCGGGAGGGCTCCTACGAGCAGTACTTC | CASSPREREGSYEQYF
16 | . | . | TRBJ1-5 | TRBV5-8 | TGTGCCAGCAGCCACGGGGGTCCCTATAGCAATCAGCCCCAGCATTTT | CASSHGGPYSNQPQHF
12 | TRBD1 | . | TRBJ1-2 | TRBV7-2 | TGTGCCAGCAGCTTACCGGGACAGAAGCCCTCCTTC | CASSLPGQKPSF
13 | . | . | TRBJ1-1 | TRBV2 | TGTGCCAGCAGTGAAGGGGCAGTGCCTGAAGCTTTCTTT | CASSEGAVPEAFF
15 | . | . | TRBJ1-2 | TRBV5-6 | TGTGCCAGCAGCCAGAAGACAGCTACCGCCTATGGCTACACCTTC | CASSQKTATAYGYTF
15 | TRBD1 | once | TRBJ1-5 | TRBV18 | TGTGCCAGCTCACTGATCGGACAGGGGAATCAGCCCCAGCATTTT | CASSLIGQGNQPQHF
12 | TRBD2 | . | TRBJ2-5 | TRBV5-1 | TGCGCCACCTCTCGGGAGGGAGAGACCCAGTACTTC | CATSREGETQYF
12 | . | . | TRBJ2-5 | TRBV7-2 | TGTGCCAGCAGCTTAAGCCTTGTTGACCAGTACTTC | CASSLSLVDQYF
14 | . | . | TRBJ2-1 | TRBV19 | TGTGCCAGTAGTCCCGGGTCAGCATACAATGAGCAGTTCTTC | CASSPGSAYNEQFF
17 | TRBD1 | . | TRBJ2-1 | TRBV12-5 | TGTGCTAGTGGTTTAGGGATTGGGACAGGGAACTACAATGAGCAGTTCTTC | CASGLGIGTGNYNEQFF
13 | TRBD2 | . | TRBJ2-1 | TRBV5-4 | TGTGCCAGCAGCGGAGGACTAGCACATGAGCAGTTCTTC | CASSGGLAHEQFF
14 | TRBD1 | . | TRBJ1-5 | TRBV6-5 | TGTGCCAACAGAGGACAGGGGAAAAACCAGCCCCAGCATTTT | CANRGQGKNQPQHF
16 | TRBD2 | once | TRBJ2-1 | TRBV10-3 | TGTGCCATCAGTGAGTCGGTAGCGGGAGGGGACAATGAGCAGTTCTTC | CAISESVAGGDNEQFF
15 | . | . | TRBJ1-3 | TRBV6-1 | TGTGCCAGCAGTGACAGGCGGGCGGGTGGAAACACCATATATTTT | CASSDRRAGGNTIYF
15 | . | . | TRBJ2-3 | TRBV6-4 | TGTGCCAGCAGTGAGTCGAAGGGGAGCACAGATACGCAGTATTTT | CASSESKGSTDTQYF
12 | . | few | TRBJ1-1 | TRBV10-3 | TGTGCCATCAGTGATCGACAGACTGAAGCTTTCTTT | CAISDRQTEAFF
15 | . | . | TRBJ1-4 | TRBV5-6 | TGTGCCAGCAGCTTGGTCGGTGTCTTTAATGAAAAACTGTTTTTT | CASSLVGVFNEKLFF
13 | . | . | TRBJ1-5 | TRBV12-5 | TGTGCTAGTGGTTTAAGGGAGGATCAGCCCCAGCATTTT | CASGLREDQPQHF
14 | . | . | TRBJ1-1 | TRBV14 | TGTGCCAGCAGCCACCGGCAGGGGTGGGCGGAAGCTTTCTTT | CASSHRQGWAEAFF
15 | TRBD2 | few | TRBJ2-7 | TRBV6-5 | TGTGCCAGCAGTACGTCCCTAGCGGGAGCCTACGAGCAGTACTTC | CASSTSLAGAYEQYF
15 | . | few | TRBJ1-5 | TRBV2 | TGTGCCAGCAGGGGAGGGTATTATAGCAATCAGCCCCAGCATTTT | CASRGGYYSNQPQHF
11 | . | . | TRBJ1-2 | TRBV24-1 | TGTGCCACCCGTTCTAACTATGGCTACACCTTC | CATRSNYGYTF
17 | . | . | TRBJ1-5 | TRBV10-2 | TGCGCCAGCAGTGATACGGGCCGGGGATTTACCAATCAGCCCCAGCATTTT | CASSDTGRGFTNQPQHF
13 | . | . | TRBJ2-3 | TRBV10-1 | TGCGCCAGCAGCGCTGGACTGCCAGATACGCAGTATTTT | CASSAGLPDTQYF
17 | . | . | TRBJ2-7 | TRBV19 | TGTGCCAGTAGTATGGCGGCGGCTTCCAATTCCTACTACGAGCAGTACTTC | CASSMAAASNSYYEQYF
11 | . | . | TRBJ2-1 | TRBV29-1 | TGCAGTCTAACGGTCGGGAATGAGCAGTTCTTC | CSLTVGNEQFF
14 | . | . | TRBJ1-5 | TRBV7-2 | TGTGCCAGCAGCCCCAGGGGTGGAAATCAGCCCCAGCATTTT | CASSPRGGNQPQHF
15 | . | . | TRBJ1-1 | TRBV6-5 | TGTGCCAGCAGTTACTCTCTGGGCAGAAACACTGAAGCTTTCTTT | CASSYSLGRNTEAFF